The T cell receptor beta chain under discussion was sequenced for a study of shared clonotypes between healthy human individuals. Study outcomes and limitations: Generation probability values for non-shared clonotypes were lower than those for clonotypes shared by all four donors. Donor clonotype sharing was expected to depend on sequencing depth.

The data were produced by immunoSEQ multiplex PCR, yet TCRdb's version contains in-frame clones alone and is incomplete. This table holds 650,000 to 700,000 clones, about nine tenths found once. Researchers reported that CD8 memory united CD45RO+ cells with CCR7-negative CD45RA+ TemRA cells. Points on this clone: No antigen is known for it.

Input material: memory CD8+ T cells from PBMCs. Regarding subset: CD45RO+ cells pooled with CCR7-negative TemRA cells. This receptor was identified in a man younger than 35 in good health. Some clones in this sample may be carry-over from other donors' samples.

The chain's CDR3 is CASSPTLRGGPGEKTQYF. As DNA, the CDR3 is TGTGCCAGCAGCCCCACCCTGAGGGGAGGGCCGGGTGAAAAGACCCAGTACTTC. The V call is TRBV27, the J call TRBJ2-5; 7 nucleotides agree with TRBD2. Per the germline V gene, CDR1 is MNHEY and CDR2 is SMNVEV (reference sequence). Losses at the gene ends were 6 bases for V and 6 bases for J; bases not matched to a gene: 22. This CDR3 region has 18 residues.